This TCR beta chain was sequenced for a study of CD8 T cells in Susac syndrome. CDR3 length: 14 residues. Deletions cut 2 bases from V and 4 bases from J, with 14 bases between. CDR1 and CDR2 from the germline V gene are DFQATT and SNEGSKA (reference sequence). The RNA, about 0.45 to 1 ug, was put through reverse transcription using random hexamers. Amplification of TCR beta CDR3 was carried out by immunoSEQ multiplex PCR, which covered 54 Vbeta and 13 Jbeta segments. In TCRdb, the immunoSEQ multiplex PCR reads were re-called with MiXCR into one record per CDR3 protein. The sample yields tens of thousands of distinct CDR3 sequences, roughly 93% seen once.

The specimen was CD4+ T cells from PBMCs. The V and J genes are TRBV20-1 and TRBJ1-1, with D hard to call. This receptor was identified in a human donor with Susac syndrome. The CDR3 sequence is CSARQNSDVTEAFF. As DNA, the CDR3 is TGCAGTGCTAGACAAAACTCGGACGTCACTGAAGCTTTCTTT.